This T cell receptor beta chain originates from a study of sequential checkpoint blockade in melanoma. The repertoire was sequenced with immunoSEQ multiplex PCR; TCRdb's copy has only in-frame clones and lacks some. There are some 11,000 clones in the sample; under 30% occur only once, and roughly 24% lies in the top ten. Per germline, CDR1 MNHGY and CDR2 SAAAGT. The CDR3 sequence is 13 residues long. Between the trimmed V and J ends, which lost 0 bases and 6 bases, there was a span of 9 bases. Treatment of the sample: randomized to nivolumab then ipilimumab (arm A) or the reverse (arm B). The receptor was derived from a human donor with melanoma. Sequencing was performed on tumor tissue (inferred from file names), taken from a patient given nivolumab and ipilimumab in sequence. J is TRBJ2-7 and V is TRBV6-8, with D possibly matching TRBD1 (6 bases). CDR3 protein: CASSYSSGAEQYF. For the CDR3, the DNA is TGTGCCAGCAGTTACTCATCAGGGGCCGAGCAGTACTTC.